This is a list of T cell receptor beta chains from one sample in a study of vaccination and CD4 T cells after COVID-19. No antigen has been identified for these receptors. TCRdb re-derived calls from the PCR reads in MiXCR, one entry per CDR3 protein. The sample contains under 30,000 distinct CDR3 sequences, around 40% of which appear only once. Sequencing used CD4+ T cells from blood, cultured in vitro. Every receptor here comes from a human donor who had recovered from COVID-19. CDR3s include the opening cysteine and the closing phenylalanine or tryptophan. A D gene is named only where the DNA matches it firmly. Size values are once, few and many counts, or a class for expanded clones, and some rows have none.

V	D	J	size	DNA	CDR3
TRBV5-1	.	TRBJ1-1	.	TGCGCCAGCATCGGTAGGGTGAACACTGAAGCTTTCTTT	CASIGRVNTEAFF
TRBV19	.	TRBJ1-2	.	TGTGCCAGTAGTATTGACTGGATCGGATCCTATGGCTACACCTTC	CASSIDWIGSYGYTF
TRBV2	.	TRBJ2-7	few	TGTGCCAGCAGCGAACCGAACGAGCAGTACTTC	CASSEPNEQYF
TRBV19	TRBD1	TRBJ1-5	.	TGTGCCAGTAGGGAACAGGGGTATCAGCCCCAGCATTTT	CASREQGYQPQHF
TRBV2	TRBD1	TRBJ1-2	few	TGTGCCAGCAGTGAACAAGCACAGGGGCTATTAGGTGGCTACACCTTC	CASSEQAQGLLGGYTF
TRBV5-1	.	TRBJ2-7	once	TGCGCCAGCAGCTTGGAGGACAGCTCCTACGAGCAGTACTTC	CASSLEDSSYEQYF
TRBV6-1	.	TRBJ1-1	.	TGTGCCACGCGGTCGGCAGACCATGAAGCTTTCTTT	CATRSADHEAFF
TRBV20-1	TRBD1	TRBJ1-2	few	TGCAGTGCTAGGAGGGACAGGGGGAACTATGGCTACACCTTC	CSARRDRGNYGYTF
TRBV27	.	TRBJ1-5	few	TGTGCCAGCAGTTTAACCTGGGGGGATCAGCCCCAGCATTTT	CASSLTWGDQPQHF
TRBV5-5	TRBD2	TRBJ2-5	.	TGTGCCAGCAGCTTGGCCGTTAGCGGGGGGCCTCAAGAGACCCAGTACTTC	CASSLAVSGGPQETQYF
TRBV6-5	.	TRBJ1-1	.	TGTGCCAGCAGTTACTCGGCAGGGGCAGACACTGAAGCTTTCTTT	CASSYSAGADTEAFF
TRBV28	TRBD2	TRBJ2-7	.	TGTGCCAGCAGCCCTCTTACCCTGGGGGGGGAAGACGAGCAGTACTTC	CASSPLTLGGEDEQYF
TRBV28	TRBD1	TRBJ2-6	.	TGTGCCAGCAGTTCGACAGGGATCGGGGCCAACGTCCTGACTTTC	CASSSTGIGANVLTF
TRBV28	.	TRBJ1-1	.	TGTGCCAGCAGGACAGCCGGGAACACTGAAGCTTTCTTT	CASRTAGNTEAFF
TRBV4-3	TRBD1	TRBJ1-2	.	TGCGCCAGCAGCCAAGACCCAGGGGGTCCTGGCTACACCTTC	CASSQDPGGPGYTF
TRBV28	TRBD1	TRBJ2-4	.	TGTGCCAGCAACCGGGACAGAAAAAACATTCAGTACTTC	CASNRDRKNIQYF
TRBV15	.	TRBJ2-1	.	TGTGCCACCAGCAAGGTCAATGAGCAGTTCTTC	CATSKVNEQFF
TRBV11-2	TRBD2	TRBJ2-3	.	TGTGCCAGCAGCTTAGCGGGAGGGCCTCCAGATACGCAGTATTTT	CASSLAGGPPDTQYF
TRBV28	.	TRBJ2-5	.	TGTGCCAGCAGCGACTCAGCCCAAGAGACCCAGTACTTC	CASSDSAQETQYF
TRBV7-2	.	TRBJ1-5	few	TGTGCCAGCAGCCCAGGCGGGGTTCAGCCCCAGCATTTT	CASSPGGVQPQHF
TRBV6-2/TRBV6-3	TRBD2	TRBJ2-7	.	TGTGCCAGCAGCTCCCTGGGGAGCGGGGGCCCTATTCCCTACGAGCAGTACTTC	CASSSLGSGGPIPYEQYF
TRBV7-9	TRBD2	TRBJ2-3	few	TGTGCCAGCAGCTTAATTTTCGGACTAGCAGGCACAGATACGCAGTATTTT	CASSLIFGLAGTDTQYF
TRBV11-1	TRBD2	TRBJ2-7	.	TGTGCCAGCGAAGGGACTAGCTCCTACGAGCAGTACTTC	CASEGTSSYEQYF
TRBV20-1	TRBD1	TRBJ1-1	.	TGCAGTGCCTCGCACAGGGGATTTACTGAAGCTTTCTTT	CSASHRGFTEAFF
TRBV27	TRBD1	TRBJ2-7	.	TGCACCAGCAGTTTAATCATTCGGACAGGGTCCCACGAGCAGTACTTC	CTSSLIIRTGSHEQYF
TRBV2	.	TRBJ2-7	few	TGTGCCAGCAGTAACAGGGCACGCGAGCAGTACTTC	CASSNRAREQYF
TRBV11-2	.	TRBJ2-7	.	TGTGCCAGCAGCTTAGGGACAAGCTCCTACGAGCAGTACTTC	CASSLGTSSYEQYF
TRBV6-1	TRBD1	TRBJ1-5	.	TGTGCCAGCAGCCAGGACAGGGGGATGGGTAAAAGTCAGCCCCAGCATTTT	CASSQDRGMGKSQPQHF
TRBV18	.	TRBJ1-2	.	TGTGCCAGCTCACCACCCGCAGGGGTGAACTATGGCTACACCTTC	CASSPPAGVNYGYTF
TRBV24-1	TRBD2	TRBJ2-1	.	TGTGCCACCAGTGATTCGACTAGCGGGGGGACCCGGCGGGCCTACAATGAGCAGTTCTTC	CATSDSTSGGTRRAYNEQFF
TRBV4-1	.	TRBJ2-7	.	TGCGCCAGCAGCCAACAGGGCAATTACGAGCAGTACTTC	CASSQQGNYEQYF
TRBV5-5	.	TRBJ2-7	few	TGTGCCAGCAGCCCCACTGGGCCGGGACCGTACGAGCAGTACTTC	CASSPTGPGPYEQYF
TRBV20-1	TRBD1	TRBJ1-5	few	TGCAGTGCCGTCGGACAGGTTGGCCAGCCCCAGCATTTT	CSAVGQVGQPQHF
TRBV5-1	TRBD1	TRBJ1-1	.	TGCGCCAGCAGCTTTGACAGGGGGCGGAACACTGAAGCTTTCTTT	CASSFDRGRNTEAFF
TRBV15	TRBD2	TRBJ2-3	.	TGTGCCACCAGCAGAGATTTAACTAGCGACTATTATGGGGGAGCTACGCAGTATTTT	CATSRDLTSDYYGGATQYF
TRBV5-1	.	TRBJ2-3	.	TGCGCCAGCGAAATAACGGCCGGGGCAGATACGCAGTATTTT	CASEITAGADTQYF
TRBV6-5	.	TRBJ1-2	.	TGTGCCAGCAGTTACGACAGAACTAACTATGGCTACACCTTC	CASSYDRTNYGYTF
TRBV19	.	TRBJ1-2	few	TGTGCCAGTAGTTCGCTGGGATACCATGGCTACACCTTC	CASSSLGYHGYTF
TRBV20-1	TRBD1	TRBJ1-1	.	TGCAGTGCCGCGGGACAGCTCATCAAGAACACTGAAGCTTTCTTT	CSAAGQLIKNTEAFF
TRBV20-1	.	TRBJ2-1	.	TGCAGTGCTAGAAGGCGGGATGGCTCCTACAATGAGCAGTTCTTC	CSARRRDGSYNEQFF
TRBV6-2/TRBV6-3	TRBD2	TRBJ2-7	few	TGTGCCAGCAGTAGAATTAGCGGGAGCGGTTACGAGCAGTACTTC	CASSRISGSGYEQYF
TRBV11-3	TRBD2	TRBJ2-1	.	TGTGCCAGCAGCTTAGAGCTCCTAGCGGGTCCCCACTCCTACAATGAGCAGTTCTTC	CASSLELLAGPHSYNEQFF
TRBV5-1	TRBD2	TRBJ2-7	.	TGCGCCAGCAGCTTGGTAGCGGGGGGGAGGTACGAGCAGTACTTC	CASSLVAGGRYEQYF
TRBV11-2	TRBD2	TRBJ2-3	.	TGTGCCAGCAGCGAGGGACTAGCCGGCACAGATACGCAGTATTTT	CASSEGLAGTDTQYF
TRBV6-1	TRBD1	TRBJ1-4	.	TGTGCCAGCAGAGACAGGGGGAAAGAAAAACTGTTTTTT	CASRDRGKEKLFF
TRBV5-1	.	TRBJ1-5	few	TGCGCCAGCAGCCCAGAGGGTAACCAGCCCCAGCATTTT	CASSPEGNQPQHF
TRBV7-2	.	TRBJ1-1	few	TGTGCCAGCAGCACGGAAGGCGCAGGGACCGAAGCTTTCTTT	CASSTEGAGTEAFF
TRBV20-1	.	TRBJ2-7	few	TGCAGTGCTAGAGTCCTCATCCCAGGTTCCTACGAGCAGTACTTC	CSARVLIPGSYEQYF
TRBV28	.	TRBJ1-3	.	TGTGCCAGCAGTTTAGCAGGGGCGTCAGGAAACACCATATATTTT	CASSLAGASGNTIYF
TRBV7-2	.	TRBJ1-2	few	TGTGCCAGCAGCTCCCCCCGCCGAGGAGCTAACTATGGCTACACCTTC	CASSSPRRGANYGYTF
TRBV28	.	TRBJ2-1	few	TGTGCCAGCTCGAGCGTGAGCTCCTACAATGAGCAGTTCTTC	CASSSVSSYNEQFF
TRBV18	.	TRBJ2-3	.	TGTGCCAGCTCAAACACGCCTAGCACAGATACGCAGTATTTT	CASSNTPSTDTQYF
TRBV10-2	TRBD1	TRBJ2-7	.	TGCGCCAGCAGTGAGTCCCGGGACAGGGCCTACGAGCAGTACTTC	CASSESRDRAYEQYF
TRBV6-2/TRBV6-3	.	TRBJ2-7	.	TGTGCCAGCACCATGTCCGCGTGGGGCTCCTACGAGCAGTACTTC	CASTMSAWGSYEQYF
TRBV6-1	TRBD2	TRBJ2-4	.	TGTGCCAGCAGTCCACTAGCGGGGCTATCCCTAGCCAAAAACATTCAGTACTTC	CASSPLAGLSLAKNIQYF
TRBV24-1	.	TRBJ2-5	.	TGTGTCACCAGTGACGCTTATATGGAGACCCAGTACTTC	CVTSDAYMETQYF
TRBV12-3/TRBV12-4	.	TRBJ2-5	.	TGTGCCAGCAGTTTACACGGAGCGAACGGGGGATCCTTGGGGATCCAGTACTTC	CASSLHGANGGSLGIQYF
TRBV29-1	.	TRBJ1-2	.	TGCAGCGTGGACCTGACAGTCTATGGCTACACCTTC	CSVDLTVYGYTF
TRBV2	TRBD1	TRBJ1-5	.	TGTGCCAGCAGCAAAGGACAGGATGGGATTCAGCCCCAGCATTTT	CASSKGQDGIQPQHF
TRBV6-2/TRBV6-3	TRBD2	TRBJ2-3	.	TGTGCCAGCAAGGGACTAGCGGGAATTTATACGCAGTATTTT	CASKGLAGIYTQYF